This passage covers 3 T cell receptor beta chains from one sample sequenced in a study of cytomegalovirus exposure and HLA in healthy donors. Vbeta (60) and Jbeta (13) primers were used in the PCR. The data were produced by immunoSEQ multiplex PCR, yet TCRdb's version contains in-frame clones alone and is incomplete. The sample contains 150,000 to 200,000 clones, around four fifths of which appear only once. Sequenced sample: PBMCs. Source of these receptors: a young man in good health and CMV-seronegative.

V and J are TRBV29-1 and TRBJ2-1; no clear D gene. V was clipped by 2 bases and J by 8 bases, with 13 bases between them. The CDR3 length is 13 residues. Per germline, CDR1 SQVTM and CDR2 ANQGSEA. CDR3 bases: TGCAGCGTTGAATCCTGGGCTGACGATGAGCAGTTCTTC. Translating gives CSVESWADDEQFF.

The CDR3 nucleotides read TGCGCCAGCAGCTTAATGAGGGGGGGGGTTGAAGCTTTCTTT. Translating it yields CASSLMRGGVEAFF. The genes are TRBV5-1 and TRBJ1-1; D might be TRBD1 (6 bases). The germline V and J ends were trimmed by 2 bases and 7 bases, with 15 bases remaining between them. CDR3 length: 14 amino acids. The germline gives CDR1 SGHRS, CDR2 YFSETQ.

V is TRBV7-9 and J is TRBJ2-5; D may be TRBD1 (6 bases). The ends were cut back, 4 bases at V and 3 bases at J, with 12 bases in the middle. Germline CDR1 is SEHNR and CDR2 is FQNEAQ (reference sequence). The CDR3 has 14 residues. CDR3 DNA: TGTGCCAGCAGCTACGGGGACACTAAAGAGACCCAGTACTTC. This translates into CASSYGDTKETQYF.